Each of the 4 T cell receptor beta chains below was sequenced from the same sample in a study of blood T cell repertoires in COVID-19. Here immunoSEQ multiplex PCR was the method, and the copy in TCRdb shows in-frame clones only, minus some. The table shows 52,000 or so clones, with approximately 91% occurring only once. The sequenced material came from peripheral blood. Receptors were obtained from an older woman with active COVID-19.

The rearrangement uses TRBV5-1 and TRBJ2-1; TRBD1 matches at 7 bases. The CDR3 covers 18 residues. J lost 1 base, V lost 5 bases, and 15 bases had no gene match. Germline V gene lookup returns CDR1 SGHRS and CDR2 YFSETQ. The CDR3 loop reads CASRLGSFWDSSYNEQFF. The DNA of the CDR3 is TGCGCCAGCAGGCTGGGTTCGTTTTGGGACAGTTCCTACAATGAGCAGTTCTTC.

This clone appeared a single time. This chain joins TRBV19 and TRBJ2-5; 8 nucleotides line up with TRBD1. The CDR3 loop spans 17 amino acids. Trimming removed 4 bases from V and 7 bases from J; junction bases left unmatched: 17. Germline values: CDR1 LNHDA, CDR2 SQIVND (reference sequence). The CDR3 reads CASSNLDRDMGRGTQYF. The CDR3 nucleotides read TGTGCCAGTAGTAACTTGGACAGGGACATGGGCCGTGGGACCCAGTACTTC. Full variable domain (missing parts from reference TRBV19 and TRBJ2-5): DGGITQSPKYLFRKEGQNVTLSCEQNLNHDAMYWYRQDPGQGLRLIYYSQIVNDFQKGDIAEGYSVSREKKESFPLTVTSAQKNPTAFYLCASSNLDRDMGRGTQYFGPGTRLLVL.

The genes are TRBV5-1 and TRBJ2-2; D is possibly TRBD2 (6 bases). The germline gives CDR1 SGHRS, CDR2 YFSETQ. The CDR3 sequence is 15 residues long. V was pared by 4 bases and J by 6 bases, with 16 bases between. DNA for the CDR3: TGCGCCAGCAGCCCTGCCCGGGACTCCCCCGGGGAGCTGTTTTTT. Protein product: CASSPARDSPGELFF.

This rearrangement joins TRBV9 to TRBJ2-1; D gene ambiguous. Germline V gene lookup returns CDR1 SGDLS and CDR2 YYNGEE. The CDR3 is made up of 11 amino acids. V was shortened by 0 bases and J by 10 bases, with 5 bases between the two germline ends. Here the CDR3 reads CASSVVQEQFF. CDR3 in DNA: TGTGCCAGCAGCGTAGTGCAGGAGCAGTTCTTC.